Detailed here is one T cell receptor (beta chain). In the original analysis: Amplification from reference gene primers served as the basis for estimated nucleated cell counts. Sequencing was performed with immunoSEQ multiplex PCR; in TCRdb, only in-frame clones are kept and a portion is missing. The DNA gave D and trimming, while V, J and clone size come from that table. The sample consists of more than 80,000 clones, over 75% of them appearing once. This sample was included in a study of blood T cell repertoires in COVID-19. V was shortened by 5 bases and J by 14 bases, with 19 bases between the two germline ends. The CDR3 loop spans 13 amino acids. Germline V CDR1 and CDR2: SGHTA, FQGNSA.

Specimen: peripheral blood. This sequence joins TRBV7-2 and TRBJ2-1, with TRBD2 as a possible D gene (6 bases). This sequence was found in a man older than 75 with acute or convalescent COVID-19. Written as DNA, the CDR3 is TGTGCCAGCAGCGCTGCGGGATCGGCGGCCGAGTTCTTC. Protein sequence: CASSAAGSAAEFF. The whole variable domain, remainder taken from reference TRBV7-2 and TRBJ2-1, is GAGVSQSPSNKVTEKGKDVELRCDPISGHTALYWYRQSLGQGLEFLIYFQGNSAPDKSGLPSDRFSAERTGGSVSTLTIQRTQQEDSAVYLCASSAAGSAAEFFGPGTRLTVL.